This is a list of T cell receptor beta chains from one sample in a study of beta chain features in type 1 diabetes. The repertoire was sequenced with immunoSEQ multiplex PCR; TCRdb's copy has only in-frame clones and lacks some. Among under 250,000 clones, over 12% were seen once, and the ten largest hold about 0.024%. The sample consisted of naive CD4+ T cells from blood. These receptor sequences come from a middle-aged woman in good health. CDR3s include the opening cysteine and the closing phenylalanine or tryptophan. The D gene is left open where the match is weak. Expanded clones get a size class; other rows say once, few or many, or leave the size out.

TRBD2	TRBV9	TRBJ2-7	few	TGTGCCAGCAGCGTAGAATCCAGCGGGGCCTCCTACGAGCAGTACTTC	CASSVESSGASYEQYF
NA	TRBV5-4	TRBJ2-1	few	TGTGCCAGCAGTCTCCGGGACACCCCCCACCTCCAGTTCTTC	CASSLRDTPHLQFF
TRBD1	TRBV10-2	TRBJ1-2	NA	TGCGCCAGCAGGAATACAGGGGAGCTTAACTATGGCTACACCTTC	CASRNTGELNYGYTF
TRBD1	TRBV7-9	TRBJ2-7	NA	TGTGCCAGCAGCCCCGGACAGGGACCTGGGAGCTACGAGCAGTACTTC	CASSPGQGPGSYEQYF
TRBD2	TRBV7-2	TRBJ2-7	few	TGTGCCAGCAGCACCAATAGCGGGGGGATCTACGAGCAGTACTTC	CASSTNSGGIYEQYF
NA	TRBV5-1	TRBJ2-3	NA	TGCGCCAGCAGCTTGGCCCCCCCACTACAAGATACGCAGTATTTT	CASSLAPPLQDTQYF
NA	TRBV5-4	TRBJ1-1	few	TGTGCCAGCAGCCCGGGTCTTTTGATTGAAGCTTTCTTT	CASSPGLLIEAFF
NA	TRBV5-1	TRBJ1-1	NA	TGCGCCAGCAGCCCGACAGGAAACACTGAAGCTTTCTTT	CASSPTGNTEAFF
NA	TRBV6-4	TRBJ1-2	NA	TGTGCCAGCAGTGACGACAAGTATGGCTACACCTTC	CASSDDKYGYTF
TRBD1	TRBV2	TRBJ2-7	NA	TGTGCCAGCAGTTCAGGGGGAGACTACGAGCAGTACTTC	CASSSGGDYEQYF